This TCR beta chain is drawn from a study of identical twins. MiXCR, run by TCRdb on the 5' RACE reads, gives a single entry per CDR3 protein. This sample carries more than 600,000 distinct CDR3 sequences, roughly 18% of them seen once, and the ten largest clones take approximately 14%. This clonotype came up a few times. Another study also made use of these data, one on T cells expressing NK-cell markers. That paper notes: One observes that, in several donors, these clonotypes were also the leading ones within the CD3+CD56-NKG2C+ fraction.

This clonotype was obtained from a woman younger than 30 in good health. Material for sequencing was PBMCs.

The CDR3 bases are TGCGCCAGCAGCAACAGGGAGGTCTCTGGGGCCAACGTCCTGACTTTC. Translated: CASSNREVSGANVLTF. The chain employs TRBV5-1 and TRBJ2-6; D may be TRBD1 or TRBD2 (6 bases each). Trimming cost V 4 bases and J 0 bases, with 11 bases left between them. CDR1 and CDR2 from the germline V gene are SGHRS and YFSETQ. The CDR3 spans 16 residues.